Listed here are 9 T cell receptor beta chains from one sample, sequenced in a study of vaccination effects on CD4 cells after COVID-19. TCRdb's table, derived via immunoSEQ multiplex PCR, lists solely in-frame clones and lacks some. The sample holds around 46,000 clones, around 75% seen once. Their cognate antigens are unknown. After expansion with viral peptide pools in the ViraFEST assay, antigen-specific CD4+ T cells were sequenced. Subsequent to approximately 9 days of culture, CD4+ T cells were isolated. According to PCR results, the person was infected with SARS-CoV-2 between March and December 2020. This sample comprised CD4+ T cells from PBMCs cultured with a peptide pool, obtained before COVID-19 vaccination. These receptors were collected from a human donor who had a prior SARS-CoV-2 infection.

This chain connects TRBV27 to TRBJ2-1; tentative D call: TRBD1 (6 bases). Germline CDR1 reads MNHEY; CDR2 reads SMNVEV (reference sequence). This CDR3 region has 15 residues. The V end was cut by 3 bases, the J end by 5 bases, with 14 bases between. CDR3 loop: CASSLRIRGNNEQFF. CDR3 in DNA: TGTGCCAGCAGTTTGAGGATCAGGGGCAACAATGAGCAGTTCTTC.

The chain uses TRBV4-2 and TRBJ2-1; 9 nucleotides match TRBD2. Trimming removed 4 bases from V and 4 bases from J; junction bases left unmatched: 5. CDR3 length: 15 amino acids. CDR1 and CDR2 (germline): LGHNA, YNFKEQ. CDR3 bases: TGTGCCAGCAGCCTCGCGACTAGCGGTTACAATGAGCAGTTCTTC. It specifies CASSLATSGYNEQFF.

This clone was recorded a few times. The rearrangement joins TRBV7-9 to TRBJ2-1, with a possible D match to TRBD2 (5 bases). The ends were cut back, 1 base at V and 6 bases at J, with 10 bases in the middle. CDR1 and CDR2 from the germline V gene are SEHNR and FQNEAQ (reference sequence). The CDR3 length is 14 residues. CDR3 in amino acids: CASSLDSGGNEQFF. As DNA, the CDR3 is TGTGCCAGCAGCTTAGACAGTGGAGGCAATGAGCAGTTCTTC.

The CDR3 nucleotides are TGTGCCAGCAGCAAAGGACTCGGTGTAGTGAAAGGAAATGAGCAGTTCTTC. It encodes CASSKGLGVVKGNEQFF. V and J are TRBV21-1 and TRBJ2-1; the table's D call, TRBD2, was not checked against the DNA. TRBV21-1 is recorded as a pseudogene. The CDR3 has 17 amino acids.

The chain carries TRBV18 and TRBJ1-1, with D hard to call. Germline CDR1 KGHSH, CDR2 LQKENI. The CDR3 extends over 14 amino acids. V was cut by 4 bases and J by 5 bases, with 14 bases left in between. The DNA of the CDR3 is TGTGCCAGCTCACGGGATCTGGGTGCAACTGAAGCTTTCTTT. Translation: CASSRDLGATEAFF.

The chain is built from TRBV19 and TRBJ1-3; D might be TRBD1 (6 bases). Trimming shortened V by 6 bases and J by 4 bases, and 22 bases separated the two germline ends. The CDR3 loop spans 17 amino acids. CDR1 is LNHDA and CDR2 is SQIVND in the germline V gene (reference sequence). This chain's CDR3 is CASRRRRGQGVGNTIYF. The DNA for the CDR3 is TGTGCCAGTAGGCGGAGACGGGGGCAGGGAGTCGGAAACACCATATATTTT.

This chain links TRBV5-1 with TRBJ1-4; no firm D call. The CDR3 has 14 residues. Germline V gives CDR1 SGHRS, CDR2 YFSETQ. The V gene lost 6 bases and the J gene lost 5 bases, with 14 bases spanning the gap. The CDR3 DNA is TGCGCCAGCAAAAAGACTGTTGACAATGAAAAACTGTTTTTT. This gives the protein CASKKTVDNEKLFF. Variable domain in full (rest from reference TRBV5-1 and TRBJ1-4): KAGVTQTPRYLIKTRGQQVTLSCSPISGHRSVSWYQQTPGQGLQFLFEYFSETQRNKGNFPGRFSGRQFSNSRSEMNVSTLELGDSALYLCASKKTVDNEKLFFGSGTQLSVL.

This rearrangement joins TRBV18 to TRBJ1-1; 7 bases match TRBD1. V dropped 6 bases and J dropped 4; count of bases not matched to a gene: 5. Germline V CDR1 and CDR2: KGHSH, LQKENI. The CDR3 is made up of 13 amino acids. The CDR3 coding sequence is TGTGCCAGCTCGACTCCAGGGGGCACTGAAGCTTTCTTT. Amino acid sequence: CASSTPGGTEAFF.

This clone came up once. V gene TRBV3-1 (or the pseudogene TRBV3-2) combines with J gene TRBJ2-7; D may be TRBD2 (5 bases). Trimming pared 3 bases from V and 3 bases from J, leaving 12 bases between. Germline assignment: CDR1 LGHDT and CDR2 YNNKEL (reference sequence). The CDR3 sequence is 14 residues long. In DNA, the CDR3 is TGTGCCAGCAGCCACGGGGAACAGATCTACGAGCAGTACTTC. Protein product: CASSHGEQIYEQYF.